What follows is one T cell receptor (beta chain) and its context. Its target antigen remains unknown. No much larger clonotype is one base removed from it; base qualities were not supplied. The cohort was made up of 666 healthy bone marrow donors. At the time of sampling, all cohort members were nominally healthy, though unrecorded immune exposures were likely present. The donor tested CMV seronegative and was one of the 352 seronegative cohort members. A peripheral blood sample was collected from each donor, and TCR beta sequencing was performed on peripheral blood mononuclear cells. The Qiagen DNeasy Blood Extraction Kit was used to extract genomic DNA from the blood cell samples. The data were taken from a study of cytomegalovirus exposure and HLA in healthy donors (dated by TCRdb to the late 2010s). Concerning the study at large: An earlier analysis of some 600 of the donors reported 250 to 300 Gb of sequence data and 95 million to 140 million unique TCR beta sequences obtained from approximately 180 million T cells. In a later genetic analysis, genome-wide SNP genotypes for about three fifths of the roughly 670 donors were used, and that subset was treated as a discovery cohort. Alongside the repertoire data, information on donor age, sex, ethnicity and CMV serostatus was compiled. Besides the first cohort of more than 650 subjects, a separate validation cohort made up of 120 or so different subjects was used. HLA typing included class I and class II loci at four-digit resolution. To predict cytomegalovirus infection status, the study combined high-throughput TCR immunosequencing, statistical association of individual TCRs with disease status, and machine learning. The study aimed to test whether signatures of past pathogen exposure could be identified by cataloging public T cell receptors. Rather than using new phenotypic data, the later analysis identified candidate immune exposures from TCR beta sequences and from how often those sequences occurred across donors. Among some 410 genotyped donors of the cohort, an average of about 240,000 unique TCR beta nucleotide sequences were sequenced per donor, roughly a sixth of them non-productive. Typing coverage differed by locus: A, B, C, DRB1 and DQB1 were typed in roughly 620-630 donors, DQA1 in approximately 520, DPA1 in nearly 610, and DPB1 in roughly 470. Every repertoire in the discovery cohort had been generated on one and the same sequencing platform. Around 320 gigabases of sequencing data and 78 million or so unique TCR sequences were included in an early release covering 550 to 800 HLA-typed donors. About 5 DR-DQ haplotypes were handled as single units for association and clustering, since linkage in the cohort was strong. A later analysis re-examined previously published TCR beta repertoires from 610 or so donors and added high-resolution HLA genotyping to investigate patterns of TCR occurrence. Of the approximately 400 genotyped donors, approximately 82% fell in the genetic ancestry cluster associated with self-reported Caucasian donors. The study profiled the T cell repertoires of under 700 subjects by immunosequencing and related them to cytomegalovirus serostatus. An earlier analysis of 587 of the donors applied high-throughput TCR beta sequencing to assess whether each TCR beta V gene segment acted as functional or pseudogenic. Findings and caveats that apply to the study as a whole: In a later analysis, HLA-associated TCR beta chains were found to be more clonally expanded and to have lower generation probabilities than equally common non-associated chains. A later genetic analysis associated a missense DCLRE1C variant with V-gene and J-gene trimming of TCR beta chains, and an independent cohort replicated the association. Because HLA typing was missing for some donors at each locus, association tests included only the typed subset. Compared with the 666-donor mean, donors in an Asian-associated ancestry cluster had fewer N-insertions in productive TCRs, according to a later genetic analysis. According to a later analysis, parvovirus B19, influenza, CMV and Epstein-Barr virus appeared linked to several top co-occurrence clusters. The authors suggested that the approach could potentially be generalized to other disease states and immunological phenotypes. A further reported finding was that TCR beta sequences accurately predicted the HLA-A and HLA-B alleles for most subjects in the first cohort. Because counts were too low, about 15 rarely observed V segments, including chromosome 9 orphons, were left out of the earlier analysis of 500 to 650 of the donors. In vitro tests confirmed that a few of the cytomegalovirus-associated TCR beta chains recognize cytomegalovirus antigens. The study listed 150 to 200 TCR beta chains as associated with cytomegalovirus. Cytomegalovirus status was reported to be diagnosed by the classifier with high specificity and sensitivity in both the original and validation cohorts. Presence/absence analyses assumed roughly uniform sequencing depth across donors, an assumption that may not hold. A later analysis found that most CMV-associated TCR beta chains appeared HLA-restricted, with HLA associations seemingly driven largely by CMV exposure. Linkage disequilibrium might explain the correlated functional status among segregating V segments, but an unknown experimental factor could not be excluded. The only immune exposure information available for the cohort was CMV serostatus. When HLA alleles, especially DR and DQ, strongly co-occurred, TCR associations were difficult to assign to individual alleles. A cluster of highly shared sequence variants was judged likely to be a technical artifact of the sequencing pipeline. Broadly in line with IMGT annotations, most TCR beta V segments showed up in productive rearrangements about 90% or about 30% of the time in an earlier analysis of approximately 600 of the donors. In a later analysis, TCR association rates were found to vary across HLA loci, with the most associated TCRs seen for DRB1 alleles and the fewest for HLA-C alleles. The cohort was sequenced for TCR beta chains only, and without alpha or paired-chain data the features that could be detected were limited. Most TCR sequences were seen in very few donors, while some public TCRs were found in many individuals. Specific HLA alleles were associated with 15,000 to 20,000 TCR beta sequences at a false discovery rate of 0.05 in a later analysis.

Library preparation used the immunoSEQ multiplex PCR assay. A mixture of 60 forward primers for TCR Vbeta segments and 13 reverse primers for TCR Jbeta segments was used in the multiplex PCR. Amplification of the CDR3 region of rearranged TCR beta genes was performed with a multiplex PCR assay on genomic DNA. On the Illumina HiSeq System, the amplified TCR beta libraries were sequenced as 87-base-pair reads. The study's own analysis went as follows. A later analysis tallied around 80 million unique TCR beta chains across the 650 to 750 repertoires, and around 9.9 million of those chains were shared by two or more donors. To remove PCR and sequencing errors, raw reads were error-corrected and collapsed into unique sequences using a nearest-neighbor algorithm that merged closely related sequences. CDR3 sequences were aligned to IMGT reference sequences to assign V, D and J gene segments. For a sequence to be retained, at least a six-nucleotide match to both a V gene segment and a J gene segment was required. Rearrangements were classified as productive when the CDR3 lacked stop codons and remained in frame with V and J, and all other rearrangements were classified as non-productive. CDR3 was defined according to IMGT convention as the region running from the second conserved V-encoded cysteine to the conserved J-encoded phenylalanine. The earlier analysis of 587 of the donors excluded sequences that lacked an unambiguous match to a single V gene segment. An earlier analysis of almost 600 of the donors classified V segments as functional when productive rearrangements were above 56.7% and as segregating when the standard deviation between donors was above 5%. A statistical classification framework was built to diagnose cytomegalovirus status from the catalog of TCR beta chain sequences. A later analysis assigned V and J genes by comparing TCR nucleotide sequences with IMGT/GENE-DB human TR gene sequences. A later analysis assigned CDR3 sequences and most-parsimonious VDJ recombination scenarios with the TCRdist pipeline. A later analysis defined each TCR beta chain by its CDR3 amino acid sequence plus V-gene family, and excluded reads lacking a unique V-gene family. To address suspected cross-contamination and a sequencing artifact, a later analysis removed some 620 highly shared, low-generation-probability nucleotide sequences. A later analysis calculated a clonal expansion index for each public chain from normalized within-repertoire ranks of inferred template counts. In a later analysis, generation probabilities were computed with a VDJ recombination model fitted to out-of-frame rearrangements, and the resulting probabilities were checked against IGoR. Hypergeometric tests were used in a later analysis to score TCR-TCR, TCR-HLA and TCR-CMV co-occurrence, with a repertoire-size bias correction applied to the TCR pairs. In a later analysis, false discovery rates were estimated by permuting HLA or CMV assignments 20 times. A later analysis grouped co-occurring TCRs with DBSCAN, adding TCRdist sequence similarity when clustering within HLA-allele-positive subsets. Repertoires with fewer than 30,000 or more than 120,000 public chains, plus five repertoires with anomalous nucleotide sharing, were excluded from co-occurrence clustering. The immuneACCESS repertoire file appears here via TCRdb, limited to in-frame rearrangements. These files lack a portion of the clones; in checked studies, under half of the deficit traces to unresolved V genes, and the cause of the others is not known. For V, J and clone size, that table is used; D and trimming come from the DNA. The sample profile shows under 250,000 clones; about 80% of them were found once. The ten largest clonotypes hold about 1.7% of the sample.

The TCR comes from a male donor in good health and CMV-seronegative. The specimen sequenced was PBMCs.

The base sequence is TGTGCCAGCAGCGTATCGTCGGGGGGACAGGGATATCATGGTACGCAGTATTTT. Its coded protein is CASSVSSGGQGYHGTQYF. The chain is encoded by TRBV9 joined to TRBJ2-3; 9 bases in between match TRBD1. Via the germline V gene, CDR1 is SGDLS and CDR2 YYNGEE. The CDR3 goes from the cysteine to the phenylalanine over 18 residues. The retained sequence is limited to the CDR3, 54 bases, with the frame set at the first base. Relative to germline, V is missing 1 base and J is missing 8 bases, with 17 bases of the junction outside any gene match.